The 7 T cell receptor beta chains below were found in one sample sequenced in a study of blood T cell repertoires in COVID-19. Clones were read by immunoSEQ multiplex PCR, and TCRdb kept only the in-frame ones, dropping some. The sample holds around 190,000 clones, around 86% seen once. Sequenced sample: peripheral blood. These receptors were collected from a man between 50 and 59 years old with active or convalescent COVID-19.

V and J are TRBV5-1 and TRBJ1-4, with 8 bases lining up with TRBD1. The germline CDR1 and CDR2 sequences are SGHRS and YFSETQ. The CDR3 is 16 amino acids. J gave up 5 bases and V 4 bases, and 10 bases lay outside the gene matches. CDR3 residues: CASSPIPGQENEKLFF. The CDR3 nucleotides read TGCGCCAGCAGCCCCATACCGGGACAGGAAAATGAAAAACTGTTTTTT.

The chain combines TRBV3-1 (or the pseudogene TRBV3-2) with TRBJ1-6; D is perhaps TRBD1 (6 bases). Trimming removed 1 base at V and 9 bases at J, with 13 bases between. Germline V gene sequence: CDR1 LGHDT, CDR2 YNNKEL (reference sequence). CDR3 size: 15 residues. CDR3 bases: TGTGCCAGCAGCCAAGTGGATCAGGGGATTTCACCCCTCCACTTT. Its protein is CASSQVDQGISPLHF.

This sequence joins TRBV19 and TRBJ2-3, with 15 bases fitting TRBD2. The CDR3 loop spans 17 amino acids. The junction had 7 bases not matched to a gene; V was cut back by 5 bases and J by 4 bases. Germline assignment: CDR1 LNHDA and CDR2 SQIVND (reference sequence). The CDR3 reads CASSDGLAGGRADTQYF. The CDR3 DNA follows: TGTGCCAGTAGTGACGGACTAGCGGGGGGGCGGGCAGATACGCAGTATTTT.

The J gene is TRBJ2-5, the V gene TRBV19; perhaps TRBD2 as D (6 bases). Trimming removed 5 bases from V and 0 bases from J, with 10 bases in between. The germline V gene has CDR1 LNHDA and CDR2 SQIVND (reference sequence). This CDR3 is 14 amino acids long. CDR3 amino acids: CASSPRTNQETQYF. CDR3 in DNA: TGTGCCAGTAGTCCGCGGACTAACCAAGAGACCCAGTACTTC.

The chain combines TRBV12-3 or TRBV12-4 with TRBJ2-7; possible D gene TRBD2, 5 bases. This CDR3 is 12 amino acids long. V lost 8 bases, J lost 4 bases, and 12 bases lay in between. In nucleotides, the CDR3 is TGTGCCAGCGTGAGGGCCGGGTACGAGCAGTACTTC. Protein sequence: CASVRAGYEQYF.

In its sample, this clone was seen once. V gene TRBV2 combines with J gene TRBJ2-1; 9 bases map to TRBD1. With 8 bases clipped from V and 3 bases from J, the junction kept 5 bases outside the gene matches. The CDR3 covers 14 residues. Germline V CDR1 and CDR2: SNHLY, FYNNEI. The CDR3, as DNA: TGTGCCAGCGGTTTGGACAGGGGCTACAATGAGCAGTTCTTC. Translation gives CASGLDRGYNEQFF.

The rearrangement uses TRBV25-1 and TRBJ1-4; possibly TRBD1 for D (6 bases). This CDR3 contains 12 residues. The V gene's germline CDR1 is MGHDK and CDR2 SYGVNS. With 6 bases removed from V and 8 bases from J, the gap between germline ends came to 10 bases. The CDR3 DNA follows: TGTGCCAGCAGGGGGGCTGGAGAAAAACTGTTTTTT. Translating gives CASRGAGEKLFF.